Listed below are T cell receptor beta chains from one sample, sequenced in a study of T cells after yellow fever vaccination. TCRdb recomputed calls from the 5' RACE reads with MiXCR, one row per CDR3 protein. The sample holds hundreds of thousands of distinct CDR3 sequences, 8.5% to 10% seen once. The sequencing here drew on CD4+ T cells sorted from PBMCs, taken 5 days after the yellow fever booster vaccination. The receptors stem from a man between 18 and 35 years old who received the YFV17D yellow fever vaccine. Both conserved end residues are part of each CDR3. The order of the fields is clone size, CDR3 length, D gene, V gene, J gene, CDR3 DNA, CDR3 protein. D genes are given only for firm matches. Not every row has a clone size; where given, it reads once, few, many or a size class.

>few|15|.|TRBV11-1|TRBJ2-3
TGTGCCAGCAGCACCGGGACGTTAGGCACAGATACGCAGTATTTT
CASSTGTLGTDTQYF
>many|13|.|TRBV21-1|TRBJ2-7
TGTGCCAGCAGCAACGGGCGTTCCTACGAGCAGTACTTC
CASSNGRSYEQYF
>.|12|.|TRBV29-1|TRBJ2-4
TGCAGCGTTGGAGAAAGGGGATACCTTCAGTACTTC
CSVGERGYLQYF
>many|16|.|TRBV7-2|TRBJ2-1
TGTGCCAGCAGCTTATTTGGTAGGCTCTACTACAATGAGCAGTTCTTC
CASSLFGRLYYNEQFF
>many|13|.|TRBV9|TRBJ1-2
TGTGCCAGCAGCGCCGATGGGTCCTATGGCTACACCTTC
CASSADGSYGYTF
>few|13|.|TRBV28|TRBJ2-7
TGTGCCAGCAGTCTCCGGTACTCCTACGAGCAGTACTTC
CASSLRYSYEQYF
>few|16|.|TRBV7-8|TRBJ2-1
TGTGCCAGCAGCATAGGGAGGGCAGGGGAACCCGGTGAGCAGTTCTTC
CASSIGRAGEPGEQFF
>few|13|TRBD1|TRBV20-1|TRBJ1-1
TGCAGTGCTGCGACAGGGGCGGACACTGAAGCTTTCTTT
CSAATGADTEAFF
>many|13|.|TRBV12-3/TRBV12-4|TRBJ2-7
TGTGCCAGCTCAAGGACTGAGTCCTACGAGCAGTACTTC
CASSRTESYEQYF
>few|13|.|TRBV11-2|TRBJ1-6
TGTGCCAGCAGCCAGGCCCGGGATTCACCCCTCCACTTT
CASSQARDSPLHF
>few|16|.|TRBV3-1|TRBJ2-3
TGTGCCAGCAGCGAAGCACAGGGCCAGAGCACAGATACGCAGTATTTT
CASSEAQGQSTDTQYF
>few|11|.|TRBV7-2|TRBJ2-1
TGTGCCAGCAGCCAGACTAGTGAGCAGTTCTTC
CASSQTSEQFF
>many|16|TRBD2|TRBV7-3|TRBJ2-3
TGTGCCAGCAGCTTACGGGTAGCGGGGGGGCCAGATACGCAGTATTTT
CASSLRVAGGPDTQYF
>few|15|.|TRBV5-1|TRBJ2-5
TGCGCCAGCAGCCGATACCTACAGGGTGAGGAGACCCAGTACTTC
CASSRYLQGEETQYF
>many|13|.|TRBV19|TRBJ1-1
TGTGCCAGTAGCCGCGGGGTTAACACTGAAGCTTTCTTT
CASSRGVNTEAFF
>few|13|.|TRBV5-4|TRBJ2-1
TGTGCCAGCAGCCCTTCCCCCCGTGATGAGCAGTTCTTC
CASSPSPRDEQFF
>.|16|.|TRBV6-5|TRBJ2-5
TGTGCCAGCAGTAGCCTGGGGGGGGGCGGTTTTGGGACCCAGTACTTC
CASSSLGGGGFGTQYF
>.|14|TRBD1|TRBV7-9|TRBJ1-1
TGTGCCAGCAGCTTAGCCAGGGGGAATACTGAAGCTTTCTTT
CASSLARGNTEAFF
>.|13|.|TRBV6-2/TRBV6-3|TRBJ2-7
TGTGCCAGCAGTTACGAAGAGTACTACGAGCAGTACTTC
CASSYEEYYEQYF
>.|16|.|TRBV4-2|TRBJ1-2
TGTGCCAGCAGCCAAGATGGTGGCAGCGAAAACTATGGCTACACCTTC
CASSQDGGSENYGYTF
>few|15|.|TRBV12-3/TRBV12-4|TRBJ2-2
TGTGCCAGCAGTGACGGGACTTTCAACACCGGGGAGCTGTTTTTT
CASSDGTFNTGELFF
>few|13|.|TRBV12-3/TRBV12-4|TRBJ2-5
TGTGCCAGCAGTTGGTCAGGGCAAGAGACCCAGTACTTC
CASSWSGQETQYF
>.|14|.|TRBV20-1|TRBJ2-2
TGCAGTGCTAGAGGGGGGGATTACACCGGGGAGCTGTTTTTT
CSARGGDYTGELFF
>.|11|.|TRBV19|TRBJ1-2
TGTGCCAGTAGCATGGGAGTTGGCTACACCTTC
CASSMGVGYTF
>few|14|.|TRBV20-1|TRBJ1-3
TGCAGTGCTAGCAGGGCGGGGGCTGGAAACACCATATATTTT
CSASRAGAGNTIYF
>.|16|.|TRBV9|TRBJ1-5
TGTGCCAGCAGCGCCGGGGGGAGCAGTAGCAATCAGCCCCAGCATTTT
CASSAGGSSSNQPQHF
>.|13|.|TRBV18|TRBJ2-3
TGTGCCAGCTCACAGTCTAGCACAGATACGCAGTATTTT
CASSQSSTDTQYF
>many|14|TRBD2|TRBV7-2|TRBJ2-7
TGTGCCAGCAGCTACGGACTAGCGGGGACCGAGCAGTACTTC
CASSYGLAGTEQYF
>.|16|TRBD1|TRBV29-1|TRBJ1-3
TGCAGCGTTGAAGAACAGGGGACCAGCTCTGGAAACACCATATATTTT
CSVEEQGTSSGNTIYF
>many|14|.|TRBV7-2|TRBJ2-3
TGTGCCAGCAGCTTGAACTTGGGGGCAGATACGCAGTATTTT
CASSLNLGADTQYF
>few|13|.|TRBV5-4|TRBJ2-7
TGTGCCAGCGGACCCGGGACTCAGACTGAGCAGTACTTC
CASGPGTQTEQYF
>.|14|.|TRBV7-2|TRBJ1-1
TGTGCCAGCAGCTTAAGGAGAAAGGACACTGAAGCTTTCTTT
CASSLRRKDTEAFF
>few|13|.|TRBV10-3|TRBJ1-1
TGTGCCATCAGCCTGCAAGGAGGTACTGAAGCTTTCTTT
CAISLQGGTEAFF
>.|14|TRBD1|TRBV11-2|TRBJ1-1
TGTGCCAGCAGCCCGCTTGGGACAGGGCAGCAGGCTTTCTTT
CASSPLGTGQQAFF
>few|16|.|TRBV5-1|TRBJ1-6
TGCGCCAGCAGCTTGGCCCGTGGGCAGAGGGATTCACCCCTCCACTTT
CASSLARGQRDSPLHF
>.|15|TRBD2|TRBV18|TRBJ2-6
TGTGCCAGCTCACCGCGGGGGACTGGGGCCAACGTCCTGACTTTC
CASSPRGTGANVLTF
>few|16|.|TRBV19|TRBJ2-6
TGTGCCAGTAGTATCGGGGGTTTCTCTGGGGCCAACGTCCTGACTTTC
CASSIGGFSGANVLTF
>.|14|.|TRBV5-1|TRBJ2-3
TGCGCCAGCAGCTTGGGTGTGCAAGGAGATACGCAGTATTTT
CASSLGVQGDTQYF
>few|11|TRBD2|TRBV7-2|TRBJ2-5
TGTGCCAGCACCGGGGGGGAGACCCAGTACTTC
CASTGGETQYF
>many|14|.|TRBV7-2|TRBJ1-1
TGTGCCAGCAGCCGCGGGGGGATGAACACTGAAGCTTTCTTT
CASSRGGMNTEAFF
>few|13|TRBD1|TRBV4-1|TRBJ1-2
TGCGCCAGCAGCCGAACCAGGGGGCATGGCTACACCTTC
CASSRTRGHGYTF
>many|13|.|TRBV12-3/TRBV12-4|TRBJ2-1
TGTGCCAGCAGTTTAACAAGATACAATGAGCAGTTCTTC
CASSLTRYNEQFF
>few|15|.|TRBV4-2|TRBJ1-1
TGTGCCAGCAGCCAGGGGAGTAGCTTGAACACTGAAGCTTTCTTT
CASSQGSSLNTEAFF
>many|15|TRBD1|TRBV10-3|TRBJ1-6
TGTGCCATCGCGGGGGGGACAGGGAGGCATTCACCCCTCCACTTT
CAIAGGTGRHSPLHF
>many|14|.|TRBV19|TRBJ1-1
TGTGCCAGTAGTGCGGGACGGACGAACACTGAAGCTTTCTTT
CASSAGRTNTEAFF
>few|14|TRBD1|TRBV7-2|TRBJ1-5
TGTGCCAGCAGCTCCCGACAGGGAAATCAGCCCCAGCATTTT
CASSSRQGNQPQHF
>many|13|.|TRBV6-2/TRBV6-3|TRBJ2-3
TGTGCCAGCCTTTACCGAGGGAGTTATACGCAGTATTTT
CASLYRGSYTQYF
>few|16|.|TRBV28|TRBJ1-1
TGTGCCAGCAGCCTATTAAGAGGGGGGTTGAACACTGAAGCTTTCTTT
CASSLLRGGLNTEAFF
>few|14|TRBD1|TRBV3-1|TRBJ2-3
TGTGCCAGCAGCGTGACAGGGGGATCAGATACGCAGTATTTT
CASSVTGGSDTQYF
>few|14|.|TRBV14|TRBJ2-3
TGTGCCAGCAGCCCCGCAATTCCCACAGATACGCAGTATTTT
CASSPAIPTDTQYF
>once|14|TRBD1|TRBV18|TRBJ1-2
TGTGCCAGCTCACCGACAGGGCAGGACTATGGCTACACCTTC
CASSPTGQDYGYTF
>.|15|TRBD1|TRBV20-1|TRBJ1-2
TGCAGTGCTAGAGATGAGGGACAGGGGTACTATGGCTACACCTTC
CSARDEGQGYYGYTF
>few|14|.|TRBV14|TRBJ2-2
TGTGCCAGCAGCCCCGGGGTAAACACCGGGGAGCTGTTTTTT
CASSPGVNTGELFF
>.|14|TRBD1|TRBV11-3|TRBJ2-7
TGTGCCAGCATATTCCGGGGACAGGGTTGCGAGCAGTACTTC
CASIFRGQGCEQYF
>.|13|.|TRBV6-2/TRBV6-3|TRBJ2-1
TGTGCCAGCAATTCCGACAGCTACAATGAGCAGTTCTTC
CASNSDSYNEQFF
>many|14|.|TRBV18|TRBJ2-3
TGTGCCAGCTCACCACAACATGGATCAGATACGCAGTATTTT
CASSPQHGSDTQYF
>.|18|TRBD1|TRBV7-9|TRBJ1-1
TGTGCCAGCAGCTTAGCGCTGGGTCAGGGGGCGAGTAACACTGAAGCTTTCTTT
CASSLALGQGASNTEAFF
>.|13|.|TRBV6-5|TRBJ2-7
TGTGCCAGCAGCGCCTATGGGGGCGGCGAGCAGTACTTC
CASSAYGGGEQYF
>many|13|.|TRBV29-1|TRBJ1-1
TGCAGCGTTGCGTCACGATTTGGCACTGAAGCTTTCTTT
CSVASRFGTEAFF